What follows is one T cell receptor (beta chain) and its context. The sample is drawn from a study of shared clonotypes between healthy human individuals. Produced via immunoSEQ multiplex PCR; TCRdb's table is partial and in-frame only. The table shows about 1.5 million clones, with roughly 98% occurring only once. Donors comprised only Caucasian adults living in Nashville, Tennessee. Material: naive CD4+ T cells sorted from blood. Noted subset: CD45RA+ positively selected. This receptor was taken from a man aged 25-45 years in good health.

The CDR3 reads CASSISWGRGNTIYF. CDR3 coding DNA: TGTGCCAGTAGTATTTCCTGGGGCCGCGGAAACACCATATATTTT. The rearrangement joins TRBV19 to TRBJ1-3, with D perhaps TRBD1 (5 bases). There are 15 residues in the CDR3. CDR1 and CDR2 (germline): LNHDA, SQIVND (reference sequence). V shed 3 bases and J shed 4 bases, with 13 bases lying between them.